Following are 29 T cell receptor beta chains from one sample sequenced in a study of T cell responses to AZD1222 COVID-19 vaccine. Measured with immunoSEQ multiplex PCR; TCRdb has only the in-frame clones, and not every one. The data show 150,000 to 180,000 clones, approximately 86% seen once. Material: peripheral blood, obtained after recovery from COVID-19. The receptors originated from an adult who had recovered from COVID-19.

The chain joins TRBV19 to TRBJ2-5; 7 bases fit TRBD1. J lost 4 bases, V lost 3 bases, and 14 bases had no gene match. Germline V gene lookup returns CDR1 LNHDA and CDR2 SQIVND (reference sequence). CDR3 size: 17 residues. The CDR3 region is CASSIPGKGATGETQYF. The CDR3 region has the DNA TGTGCCAGTAGTATCCCCGGGAAGGGGGCGACGGGAGAGACCCAGTACTTC.

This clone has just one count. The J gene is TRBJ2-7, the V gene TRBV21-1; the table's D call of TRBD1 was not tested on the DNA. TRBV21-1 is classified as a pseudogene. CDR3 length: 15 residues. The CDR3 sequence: CASSGYRSTHYEQYF. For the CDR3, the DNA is TGTGCCAGCAGCGGCTACAGGTCCACCCATTACGAGCAGTACTTC.

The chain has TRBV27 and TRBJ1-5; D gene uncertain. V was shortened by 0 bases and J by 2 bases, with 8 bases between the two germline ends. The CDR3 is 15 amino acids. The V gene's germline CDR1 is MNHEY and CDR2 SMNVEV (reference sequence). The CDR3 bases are TGTGCCAGCAGTTTATCTGGGTACGGCAATCAGCCCCAGCATTTT. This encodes CASSLSGYGNQPQHF.

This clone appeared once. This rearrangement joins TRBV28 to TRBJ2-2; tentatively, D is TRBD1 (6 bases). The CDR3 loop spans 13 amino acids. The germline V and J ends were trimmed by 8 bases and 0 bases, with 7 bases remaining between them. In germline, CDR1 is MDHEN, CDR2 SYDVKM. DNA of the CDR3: TGTGCCAGCGGGACAACGAACACCGGGGAGCTGTTTTTT. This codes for CASGTTNTGELFF.

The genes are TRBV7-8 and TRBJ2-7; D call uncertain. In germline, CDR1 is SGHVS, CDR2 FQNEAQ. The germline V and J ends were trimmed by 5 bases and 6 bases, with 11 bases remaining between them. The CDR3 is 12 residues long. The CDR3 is CASSLSTAEQYF. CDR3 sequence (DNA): TGTGCCAGCAGCCTCTCAACAGCCGAGCAGTACTTC.

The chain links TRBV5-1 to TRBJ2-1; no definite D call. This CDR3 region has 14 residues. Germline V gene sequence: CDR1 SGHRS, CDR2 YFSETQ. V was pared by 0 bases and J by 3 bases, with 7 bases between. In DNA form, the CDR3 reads TGCGCCAGCAGCTTGGTTTCTGACTACAATGAGCAGTTCTTC. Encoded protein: CASSLVSDYNEQFF. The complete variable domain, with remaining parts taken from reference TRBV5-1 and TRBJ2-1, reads KAGVTQTPRYLIKTRGQQVTLSCSPISGHRSVSWYQQTPGQGLQFLFEYFSETQRNKGNFPGRFSGRQFSNSRSEMNVSTLELGDSALYLCASSLVSDYNEQFFGPGTRLTVL.

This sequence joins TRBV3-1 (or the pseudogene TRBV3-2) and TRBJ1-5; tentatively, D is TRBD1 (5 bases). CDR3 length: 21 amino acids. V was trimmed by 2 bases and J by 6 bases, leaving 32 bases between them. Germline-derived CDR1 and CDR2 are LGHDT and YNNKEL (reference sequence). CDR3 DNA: TGTGCCAGCAGCCAAAGGAGGGGAAACTCCACCCGTAGTGGTTCTATTCAGCCCCAGCATTTT. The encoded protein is CASSQRRGNSTRSGSIQPQHF.

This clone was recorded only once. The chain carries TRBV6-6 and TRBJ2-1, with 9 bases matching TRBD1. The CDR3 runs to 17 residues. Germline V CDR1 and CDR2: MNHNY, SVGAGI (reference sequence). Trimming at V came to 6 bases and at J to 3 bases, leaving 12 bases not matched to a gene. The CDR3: CASSRRRGTGNYNEQFF. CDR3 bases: TGTGCCAGCAGCCGAAGACGAGGGACAGGGAACTACAATGAGCAGTTCTTC.

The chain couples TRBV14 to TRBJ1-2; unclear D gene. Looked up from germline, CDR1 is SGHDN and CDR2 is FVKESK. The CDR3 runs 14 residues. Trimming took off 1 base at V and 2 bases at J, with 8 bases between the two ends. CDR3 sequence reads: CASSQGTANYGYTF. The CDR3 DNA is TGTGCCAGCAGCCAAGGAACAGCAAACTATGGCTACACCTTC.

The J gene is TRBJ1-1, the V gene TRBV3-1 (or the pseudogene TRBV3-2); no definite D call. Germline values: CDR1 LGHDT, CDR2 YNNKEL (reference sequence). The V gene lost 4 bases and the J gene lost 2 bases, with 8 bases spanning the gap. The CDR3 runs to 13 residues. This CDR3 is CASSRGINTEAFF. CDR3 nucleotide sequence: TGTGCCAGCAGCCGAGGGATTAACACTGAAGCTTTCTTT.

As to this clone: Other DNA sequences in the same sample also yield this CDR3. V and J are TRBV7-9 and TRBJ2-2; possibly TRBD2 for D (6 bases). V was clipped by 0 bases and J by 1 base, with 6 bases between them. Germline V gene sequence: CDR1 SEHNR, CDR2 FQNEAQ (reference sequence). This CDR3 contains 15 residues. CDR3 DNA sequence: TGTGCCAGCAGCTTAGCGGGGGGGAACACCGGGGAGCTGTTTTTT. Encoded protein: CASSLAGGNTGELFF.

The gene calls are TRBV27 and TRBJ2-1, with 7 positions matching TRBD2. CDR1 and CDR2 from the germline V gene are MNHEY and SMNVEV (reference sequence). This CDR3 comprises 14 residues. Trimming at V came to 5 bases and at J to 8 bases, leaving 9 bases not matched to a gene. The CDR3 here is CASSPSSGWDEQFF. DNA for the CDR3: TGTGCCAGCAGTCCCTCTAGCGGTTGGGATGAGCAGTTCTTC.

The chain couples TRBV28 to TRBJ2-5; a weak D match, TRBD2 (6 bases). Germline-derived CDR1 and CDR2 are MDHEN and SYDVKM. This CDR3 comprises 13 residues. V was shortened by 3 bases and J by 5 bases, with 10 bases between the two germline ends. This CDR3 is CASSFVRGETQYF. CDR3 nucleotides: TGTGCCAGCAGTTTTGTACGGGGGGAGACCCAGTACTTC.

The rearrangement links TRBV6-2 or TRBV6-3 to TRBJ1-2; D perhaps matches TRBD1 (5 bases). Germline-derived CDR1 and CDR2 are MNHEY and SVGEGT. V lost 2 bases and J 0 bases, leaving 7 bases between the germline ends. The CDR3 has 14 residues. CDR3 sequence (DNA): TGTGCCAGCAGTTACGGGGGTTCTAACTATGGCTACACCTTC. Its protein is CASSYGGSNYGYTF.

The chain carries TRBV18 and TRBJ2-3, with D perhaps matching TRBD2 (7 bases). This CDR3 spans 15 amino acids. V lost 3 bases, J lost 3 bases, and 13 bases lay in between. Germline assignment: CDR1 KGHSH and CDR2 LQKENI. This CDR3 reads CASSPGGGPTDTQYF. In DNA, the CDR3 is TGTGCCAGCTCACCGGGAGGGGGACCTACAGATACGCAGTATTTT.

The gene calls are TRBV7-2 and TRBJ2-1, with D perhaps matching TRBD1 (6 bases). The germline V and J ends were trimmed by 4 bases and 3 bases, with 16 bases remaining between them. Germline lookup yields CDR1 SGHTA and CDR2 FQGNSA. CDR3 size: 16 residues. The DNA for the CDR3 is TGTGCCAGCAGCTCCGCAGGGGACGGTTACTACAATGAGCAGTTCTTC. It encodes CASSSAGDGYYNEQFF.

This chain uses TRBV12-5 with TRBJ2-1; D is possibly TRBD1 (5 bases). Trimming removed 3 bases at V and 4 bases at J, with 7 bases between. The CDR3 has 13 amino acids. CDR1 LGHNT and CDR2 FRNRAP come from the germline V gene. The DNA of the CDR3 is TGTGCTAGTGGTTTAGACAGATACAATGAGCAGTTCTTC. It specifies CASGLDRYNEQFF.

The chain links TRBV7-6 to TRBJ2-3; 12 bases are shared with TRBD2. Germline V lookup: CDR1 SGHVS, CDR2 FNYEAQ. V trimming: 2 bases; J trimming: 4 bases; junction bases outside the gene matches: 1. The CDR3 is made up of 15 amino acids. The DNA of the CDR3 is TGTGCCAGCAGCTTACTAGCGGGGGGGGCAGATACGCAGTATTTT. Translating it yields CASSLLAGGADTQYF.

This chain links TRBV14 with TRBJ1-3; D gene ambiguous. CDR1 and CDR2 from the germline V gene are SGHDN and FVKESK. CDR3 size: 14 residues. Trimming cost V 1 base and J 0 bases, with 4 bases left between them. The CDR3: CASSQGFSGNTIYF. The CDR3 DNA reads TGTGCCAGCAGCCAAGGATTCTCTGGAAACACCATATATTTT.

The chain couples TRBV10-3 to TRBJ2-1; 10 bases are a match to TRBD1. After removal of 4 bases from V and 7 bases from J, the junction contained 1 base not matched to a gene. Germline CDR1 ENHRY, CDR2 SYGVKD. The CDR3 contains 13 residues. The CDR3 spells CAISGTGGNEQFF. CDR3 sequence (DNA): TGTGCCATCAGTGGGACAGGGGGAAATGAGCAGTTCTTC.

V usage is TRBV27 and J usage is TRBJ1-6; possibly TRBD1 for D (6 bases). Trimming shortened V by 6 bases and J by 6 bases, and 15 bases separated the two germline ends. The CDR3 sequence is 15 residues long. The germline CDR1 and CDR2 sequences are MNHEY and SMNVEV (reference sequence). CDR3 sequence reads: CASRGAQGTNSPLHF. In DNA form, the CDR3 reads TGTGCCAGCAGGGGTGCACAGGGAACTAATTCACCCCTCCACTTT.

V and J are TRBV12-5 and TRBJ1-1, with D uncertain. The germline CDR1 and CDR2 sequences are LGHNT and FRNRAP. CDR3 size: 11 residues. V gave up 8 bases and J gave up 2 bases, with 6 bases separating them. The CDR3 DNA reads TGTGCTAGTCTCCTTAACACTGAAGCTTTCTTT. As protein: CASLLNTEAFF.

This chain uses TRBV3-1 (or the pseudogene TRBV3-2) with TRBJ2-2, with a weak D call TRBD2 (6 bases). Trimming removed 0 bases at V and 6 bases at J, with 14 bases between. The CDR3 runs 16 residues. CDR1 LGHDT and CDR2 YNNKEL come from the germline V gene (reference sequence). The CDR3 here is CASSQEGRLGAGELFF. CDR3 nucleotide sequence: TGTGCCAGCAGCCAAGAAGGTCGACTAGGGGCCGGGGAGCTGTTTTTT.

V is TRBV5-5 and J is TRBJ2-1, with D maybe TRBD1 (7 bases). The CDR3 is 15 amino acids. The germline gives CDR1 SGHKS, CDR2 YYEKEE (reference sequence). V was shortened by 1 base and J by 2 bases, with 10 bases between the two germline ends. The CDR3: CASSLQGGTYNEQFF. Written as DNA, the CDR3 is TGTGCCAGCAGCTTGCAGGGGGGAACCTACAATGAGCAGTTCTTC.

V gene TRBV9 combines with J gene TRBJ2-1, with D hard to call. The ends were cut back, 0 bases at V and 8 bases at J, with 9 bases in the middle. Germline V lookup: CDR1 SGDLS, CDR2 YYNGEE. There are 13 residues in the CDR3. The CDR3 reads CASSVEDRDEQFF. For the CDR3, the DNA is TGTGCCAGCAGCGTAGAGGATCGGGATGAGCAGTTCTTC.

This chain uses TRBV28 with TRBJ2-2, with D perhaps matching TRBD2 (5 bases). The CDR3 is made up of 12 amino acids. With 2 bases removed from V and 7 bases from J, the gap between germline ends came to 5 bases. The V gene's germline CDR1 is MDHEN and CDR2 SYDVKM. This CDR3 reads CASSLRDGELFF. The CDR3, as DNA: TGTGCCAGCAGTTTACGGGACGGGGAGCTGTTTTTT.

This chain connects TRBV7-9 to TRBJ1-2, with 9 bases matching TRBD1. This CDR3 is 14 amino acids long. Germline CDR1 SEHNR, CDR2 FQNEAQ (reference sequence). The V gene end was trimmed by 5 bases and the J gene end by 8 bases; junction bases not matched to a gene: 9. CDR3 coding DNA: TGTGCCAGCAGCCCGGGACAGGGTTATTGGGGCTACACCTTC. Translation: CASSPGQGYWGYTF.

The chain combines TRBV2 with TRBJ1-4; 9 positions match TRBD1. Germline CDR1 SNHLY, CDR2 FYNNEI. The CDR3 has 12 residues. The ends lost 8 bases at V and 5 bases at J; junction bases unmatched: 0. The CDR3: CASGQGNEKLFF. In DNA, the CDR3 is TGTGCCAGCGGACAGGGGAATGAAAAACTGTTTTTT.

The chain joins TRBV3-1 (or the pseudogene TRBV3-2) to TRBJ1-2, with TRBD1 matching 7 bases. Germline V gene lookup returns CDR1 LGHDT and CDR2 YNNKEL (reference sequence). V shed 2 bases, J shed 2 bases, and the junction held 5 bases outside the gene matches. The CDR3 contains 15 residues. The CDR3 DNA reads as TGTGCCAGCAGCCAAACCTCGACAGGGAACTATGGCTACACCTTC. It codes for CASSQTSTGNYGYTF.